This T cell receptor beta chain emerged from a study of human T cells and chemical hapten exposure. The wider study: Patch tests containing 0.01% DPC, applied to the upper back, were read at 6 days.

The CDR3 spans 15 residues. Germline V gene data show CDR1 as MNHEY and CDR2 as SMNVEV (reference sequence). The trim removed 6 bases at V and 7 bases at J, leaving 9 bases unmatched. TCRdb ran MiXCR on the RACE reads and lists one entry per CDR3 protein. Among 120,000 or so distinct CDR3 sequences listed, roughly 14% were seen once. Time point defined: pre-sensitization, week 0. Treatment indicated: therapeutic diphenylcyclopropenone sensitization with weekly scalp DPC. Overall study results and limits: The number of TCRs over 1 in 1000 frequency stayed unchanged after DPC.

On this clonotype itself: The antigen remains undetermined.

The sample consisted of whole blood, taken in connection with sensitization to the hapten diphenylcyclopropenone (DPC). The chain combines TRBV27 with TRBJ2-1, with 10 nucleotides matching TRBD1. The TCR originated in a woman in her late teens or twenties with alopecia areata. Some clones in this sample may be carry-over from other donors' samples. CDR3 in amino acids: CASSTPGTGVNEQFF. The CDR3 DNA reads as TGTGCCAGCAGCACACCCGGGACAGGGGTTAATGAGCAGTTCTTC.